What follows describes a single T cell receptor (beta chain). Antigen unknown. This may come from a read error, since a much larger clone is one base off. From approximately 0.5 ug of total RNA, TCR beta-specific cDNA was reverse-transcribed using a constant-region primer. Three-round nested multiplex PCR performed with slightly modified ARM-PCR produced the TCR beta libraries. Amplification in the first two PCR rounds was performed using TRBV1-TRBV30 forward primers and a C-beta reverse primer for 10 cycles each. TCRdb passed the multiplex PCR reads through MiXCR, listing each CDR3 protein once. This sample has around 330,000 distinct CDR3 sequences, with 55% to 65% found just once. The sample comes from a study of tumor-infiltrating lymphocytes in primary liver carcinoma. Turning to the study itself: Patients underwent resection of primary liver carcinoma. The study reported T1-T3 N0M0 tumors spanning 4.2 to 10 cm.

V lost 5 bases to trimming and J lost 8 bases, with 3 bases between them. The CDR3 extends over 10 amino acids. Per germline, CDR1 SGHAT and CDR2 FQNNGV. Unsorted whole blood yielded the blood RNA, and germline DNA was also extracted. Researchers reported drawing approximately 3.6 milliliters of peripheral blood before surgery. Whole-study findings and limits: Significantly larger top-250-clone fractions were found in tumors than in blood (p = 0.039).

The sequence derives from a man in his forties with primary liver carcinoma and hepatitis B virus infection. The chain employs TRBV11-2 and TRBJ2-2; no clear D gene. The material sequenced was peripheral blood. CDR3 sequence: CASSVGELFF. The DNA of the CDR3 is TGTGCCAGCAGCGTGGGGGAGCTGTTTTTT.